This T cell receptor beta chain stems from a study of T cell clonotyping in hematopoietic cell transplantation (dated by TCRdb to about 2021). Study-level background: The study collected 130 to 150 blood samples from some 35 consecutive transplant recipients and their related donors. Patient recruitment ran from 2015 to early 2017, and follow-up continued until late 2020 or death. The paper's findings and limits, for the study overall: The sample size was limited and the cells went unsorted, which meant the CD4 and CD8 repertoire contributions could not be told apart. Broader TCR repertoire diversity after transplant was predicted by Inverse Simpson Index values from donors and from recipients before transplant. Overlap with donor repertoires was found for only a small fraction of recipient repertoires, with over 95% found to appear de novo at the given depth. Recipient TCR diversity fell after transplant, with pathologically expanded clonotypes rising progressively from day 30 to day 180.

With the immunoSEQ assay, which is a bias-controlled multiplex PCR relying on V- and J-specific primers, TCR beta CDR3 regions were amplified from genomic DNA. In a second PCR step, the CDR3 amplicons were tagged with a proprietary barcode plus Illumina adapter sequences. CDR3 libraries were sequenced on an Illumina MiSeq instrument. The authors processed their data as follows. Export and quality control were handled in immunoSEQ Analyzer 3.0, while downstream analyses relied on R Bioconductor and Immunarch. Only productive rearrangements in the normalized downsampled data set went into calculating the repertoire metrics. In the normalized cohort, a clonotype counted as pathologically expanded if the clonotype was larger than 5 templates. The Inverse Simpson Index served as the measure of repertoire diversity. To capture all clonotypes, the CMV-specificity analyses were run on the non-normalized data set. The clones in this table, taken by TCRdb from immuneACCESS, are in-frame only. Not every clone is retained; where verified, under half of the shortfall comes from an unresolved V gene, and the cause of the rest is unknown. The DNA was the basis for D and trimming; V, J and clone size are from that table. This sample gives about 70,000 clones in total; around 94% of them show up just once. The ten top clones hold around 1.6% of the sample.

From the cysteine up to the phenylalanine, the CDR3 has a length of 15 residues. The sequence is cut down to CDR3 DNA, 45 bases in frame from base 1. CDR1 and CDR2 (SNHLY, FYNNEI) derive from the germline V gene. Trimming takes 4 bases from V and 4 bases from J, and the germline ends sit 17 bases apart. Related transplant donors provided blood samples for TCR beta sequencing. Nuclei Lysis Solution was used to extract genomic DNA from fresh or cryopreserved unfractionated peripheral blood mononuclear cells. As to this clone: Its specific antigen is unknown. Within one base of it there is no much larger clone, and no base qualities were kept.

The clonotype was recovered from a man aged 50 or older in good health. Some clones in this sample may be carry-over from other donors' samples. What was sequenced was peripheral blood mononuclear cells. Recombination joined TRBV2 with TRBJ2-7; the D gene cannot be resolved reliably. The nucleotides are TGTGCCAGCAGTGTAATTAATAAGGCTGCTTACGAGCAGTACTTC. It specifies CASSVINKAAYEQYF.